Following are 6 T cell receptor beta chains from one sample sequenced in a study of T cells in tumors after PD-1 blockade. The table came from immunoSEQ multiplex PCR; TCRdb's copy has only in-frame clones and leaves some out. The sample lists approximately 47,000 clones, 79% seen once, with 8.7% in the top ten. The starting material was PBMCs, obtained before anti-PD-1 therapy. The receptors were sampled from a human donor with advanced basal cell or squamous cell carcinoma (not recorded which).

The J gene is TRBJ1-4, the V gene TRBV7-9, with D tentatively TRBD1 (6 bases). V shed 5 bases and J shed 8 bases, with 18 bases lying between them. The CDR3 is made up of 15 amino acids. Germline lookup yields CDR1 SEHNR and CDR2 FQNEAQ (reference sequence). The CDR3 sequence: CASSPGTLMEEKLFF. In DNA, the CDR3 is TGTGCCAGCAGCCCAGGGACACTTATGGAGGAAAAACTGTTTTTT.

The J gene is TRBJ1-1, the V gene TRBV28; D is ambiguous. The ends were cut back, 7 bases at V and 0 bases at J, with 12 bases in the middle. CDR1 and CDR2 (germline): MDHEN, SYDVKM. There are 14 residues in the CDR3. This chain's CDR3 is CASTTSFVNTEAFF. CDR3 DNA sequence: TGTGCCAGCACTACCTCGTTCGTGAACACTGAAGCTTTCTTT.

This clone was recorded at least ten times. J is TRBJ2-7 and V is TRBV6-1; D tentatively fits TRBD1 or TRBD2 (5 bases each). Trimming cost V 0 bases and J 3 bases, with 15 bases left between them. Germline V gene data show CDR1 as MNHNS and CDR2 as SASEGT. The CDR3 has 16 amino acids. The CDR3 spells CASSEAGGAGSYEQYF. CDR3 DNA sequence: TGTGCCAGCAGTGAAGCTGGGGGAGCAGGGAGCTACGAGCAGTACTTC.

This rearrangement joins TRBV3-1 (or the pseudogene TRBV3-2) to TRBJ2-1; 7 bases map to TRBD2. CDR3 length: 16 amino acids. The V segment lost 4 bases and the J segment 4 bases; nucleotides outside the gene matches: 10. Germline V gives CDR1 LGHDT, CDR2 YNNKEL (reference sequence). CDR3 in DNA: TGTGCCAGCAGCCCCTCCGGGTGGGGGGGTTACAATGAGCAGTTCTTC. It codes for CASSPSGWGGYNEQFF.

This clone was recorded a few times. The chain recombines TRBV3-1 (or the pseudogene TRBV3-2) with TRBJ2-3; 11 positions agree with TRBD2. The CDR3 is made up of 17 amino acids. The V and J ends lost 4 bases and 2 bases, in that order; junction bases with no gene match: 8. Germline V gives CDR1 LGHDT, CDR2 YNNKEL (reference sequence). Here the CDR3 DNA reads TGTGCCAGCAGCCCGGGGACTAGCGGAGATATCACAGATACGCAGTATTTT. This sequence encodes CASSPGTSGDITDTQYF.

The chain joins TRBV19 to TRBJ2-5, with D tentatively TRBD2 (5 bases). With 9 bases removed from V and 6 bases from J, the gap between germline ends came to 17 bases. This CDR3 has 13 amino acids. The germline gives CDR1 LNHDA, CDR2 SQIVND (reference sequence). Here the CDR3 reads CARTLARVKTQYF. The CDR3 region has the DNA TGTGCCAGGACCCTAGCTAGGGTTAAGACCCAGTACTTC.